The source of this T cell receptor (beta chain) is a study of shared clonotypes between healthy human individuals. Background on the study: Donors, aged 18 to 49, were a couple of women and a few men. Each donor had three CD4 naive, three CD4 memory, two CD8 naive and one CD8 memory plate.

On this clone itself: The antigen is unknown.

CD8 cells classed as naive were CD45RO-negative and positively selected for CCR7, excluding terminally differentiated effector memory CD45RA+ cells. Each subset's genomic DNA was split evenly across several immunoSEQ plates. Libraries were prepared by immunoSEQ multiplex PCR; TCRdb keeps only in-frame clonotypes and omits some of them. The table shows millions of clones, with around 96% occurring only once. The study's findings and limits: The genetic and exposure-history diversity represented was limited by few donors.

The germline gives CDR1 LGHNA, CDR2 YSLEER. The V and J ends lost 0 bases and 6 bases respectively, with 8 bases between them. The CDR3 is made up of 14 amino acids. V gene TRBV4-3 combines with J gene TRBJ1-4; D remains ambiguous. The clonotype originates from a young man in good health. Sequencing used naive CD8+ T cells sorted from blood. The CDR3 coding sequence is TGCGCCAGCAGCCAAGATTCGCAGGATGAAAAACTGTTTTTT. The encoded protein is CASSQDSQDEKLFF.